These 17 T cell receptor beta chains originate from one sample sequenced in a study of cytomegalovirus exposure and HLA in healthy donors. PCR amplification relied on 60 Vbeta primers (plus 13 Jbeta primers). Data came from immunoSEQ multiplex PCR; TCRdb stores just in-frame clones and leaves some out. The table shows about 60,000 clones, with roughly 86% occurring only once. Input material: PBMCs. Source of these receptors: a man aged 18 to 29 in good health and CMV-seronegative.

In DNA, the CDR3 is TGTGCCAGCAGACCGGGACACTATCCTTCCTACGAGCAGTACTTC. This encodes CASRPGHYPSYEQYF. The gene calls are TRBV6-5 and TRBJ2-7; maybe TRBD1 (6 bases). The CDR3 loop spans 15 amino acids. V lost 6 bases and J 1 base, leaving 16 bases between the germline ends. The germline V gene has CDR1 MNHEY and CDR2 SVGAGI.

This sequence joins TRBV10-1 and TRBJ2-7; D gene uncertain. The CDR3 runs to 14 residues. The germline gives CDR1 WNHNN, CDR2 SYGVQD (reference sequence). V was trimmed by 3 bases and J by 3 bases, leaving 12 bases between them. The CDR3 spells CASSDPTTFYEQYF. The CDR3 nucleotides read TGCGCCAGCAGTGACCCGACAACTTTCTACGAGCAGTACTTC.

Only one count was recorded for this clone. The chain joins TRBV28 to TRBJ1-6; 8 positions agree with TRBD1. The CDR3 spans 15 residues. The V segment lost 3 bases and the J segment 7 bases; nucleotides outside the gene matches: 5. The germline V gene encodes CDR1 MDHEN and CDR2 SYDVKM. The CDR3 coding sequence is TGTGCCAGCAGTTTCCTACAGGGGGACAATTCACCCCTCCACTTT. Its translation: CASSFLQGDNSPLHF.

The CDR3 DNA follows: TGTGCCAGCACCGGACAGGGTGTGGAGACCCAGTACTTC. Translation: CASTGQGVETQYF. The chain has TRBV2 and TRBJ2-5; 8 bases are shared with TRBD1. The CDR3 contains 13 residues. V was pared by 7 bases and J by 5 bases, with 6 bases of the junction left unmatched. Germline CDR1 and CDR2: SNHLY and FYNNEI.

This chain links TRBV18 with TRBJ1-2; TRBD1 is a possible D gene (6 bases). This CDR3 is 12 amino acids long. V was clipped by 4 bases and J by 3 bases, with 6 bases between them. Per germline, CDR1 KGHSH and CDR2 LQKENI. The CDR3 DNA reads as TGTGCCAGCTCACGACAGGACTATGGCTACACCTTC. It codes for CASSRQDYGYTF.

V and J are TRBV10-1 and TRBJ1-6; D possibly corresponds to TRBD1 (6 bases). With 4 bases removed from V and 10 bases from J, the gap between germline ends came to 11 bases. The germline V gene has CDR1 WNHNN and CDR2 SYGVQD (reference sequence). The CDR3 contains 13 residues. The CDR3 nucleotides read TGCGCCAGCAGTGTGGGGGCCCAGTCACCCCTCCACTTT. It codes for CASSVGAQSPLHF.

The V and J genes are TRBV6-1 and TRBJ1-5; 10 bases line up with TRBD1. The CDR3 totals 15 residues. V lost 6 bases and J lost 7; bases outside the gene matches: 9. Germline-derived CDR1 and CDR2 are MNHNS and SASEGT. The CDR3 spells CASRMGTGDIQPQHF. The CDR3 DNA reads TGTGCCAGCAGGATGGGGACAGGGGATATCCAGCCCCAGCATTTT.

J is TRBJ1-1 and V is TRBV30, with TRBD1 identical over 8 bases. CDR3 length: 12 residues. Unmatched junction bases numbered 4, after V lost 3 bases and J lost 7 bases. Per the germline V gene, CDR1 is GTSNPN and CDR2 is SVGIG (reference sequence). As DNA, the CDR3 is TGTGCCTGGAGCACCGGGACAGGTGAAGCTTTCTTT. Protein sequence: CAWSTGTGEAFF.

This chain uses TRBV2 with TRBJ1-2; D ambiguous. CDR3 length: 13 amino acids. Germline assignment: CDR1 SNHLY and CDR2 FYNNEI. Trimming took off 2 bases at V and 6 bases at J, with 10 bases between the two ends. CDR3 region: CASSERASDGYTF. CDR3 bases: TGTGCCAGCAGTGAACGTGCGAGCGATGGCTACACCTTC.

The J gene is TRBJ2-1, the V gene TRBV4-1; perhaps TRBD2 as D (6 bases). The CDR3 consists of 15 residues. Germline CDR1 and CDR2: MGHRA and YSYEKL. V was pared by 3 bases and J by 0 bases, with 9 bases between. The CDR3 is CASSHGGSSYNEQFF. For the CDR3, the DNA is TGCGCCAGCAGCCATGGGGGGAGCTCCTACAATGAGCAGTTCTTC.

CDR3 sequence reads: CASSPGTSGANVLTF. The CDR3 region has the DNA TGTGCCAGCAGCCCAGGAACCTCTGGGGCCAACGTCCTGACTTTC. The chain joins TRBV27 to TRBJ2-6; D unresolved. Germline V gene sequence: CDR1 MNHEY, CDR2 SMNVEV (reference sequence). The length of the CDR3 is 15 residues. The V gene lost 6 bases and the J gene lost 0 bases, with 9 bases spanning the gap.

The rearrangement uses TRBV11-3 and TRBJ1-2; D call uncertain. Per the germline V gene, CDR1 is SGHNT and CDR2 is YENEEA. The CDR3 is made up of 16 amino acids. The V gene lost 2 bases and the J gene lost 4 bases, with 17 bases spanning the gap. The CDR3 region has the DNA TGTGCCAGCAGCTTACCCTTAGGGAGAGGGTGCTATGGCTACACCTTC. Residues: CASSLPLGRGCYGYTF.

This clone has a single count. The chain links TRBV29-1 to TRBJ1-1; D call uncertain. Trimming stripped 3 bases from V and 1 base from J, with 9 bases between. CDR3 length equals 13 residues. The V gene's germline CDR1 is SQVTM and CDR2 ANQGSEA. The CDR3 nucleotides are TGCAGCGTTGAGTCCAGCGGGAACACTGAAGCTTTCTTT. Translating it yields CSVESSGNTEAFF.

CDR3 in DNA: TGTGCCTGGATTGATCCCGGGACTAGCGGAGAGACCCAGTACTTC. Its protein product is CAWIDPGTSGETQYF. The gene calls are TRBV30 and TRBJ2-5; 11 bases are shared with TRBD2. Germline-derived CDR1 and CDR2 are GTSNPN and SVGIG (reference sequence). The CDR3 length is 15 residues. The V and J ends lost 4 bases and 4 bases, in that order; junction bases with no gene match: 8.

V is TRBV7-3 and J is TRBJ2-6, with no clear D. Trimming removed 0 bases from V and 0 bases from J, with 15 bases in between. Germline assignment: CDR1 SGHTA and CDR2 FQGTGA. The CDR3 runs to 19 residues. CDR3 nucleotide sequence: TGTGCCAGCAGCTTAACCGCGCCAACCGAGATCTCTGGGGCCAACGTCCTGACTTTC. Translation: CASSLTAPTEISGANVLTF. Using reference TRBV7-3 and TRBJ2-6 for the parts outside the CDR3, the full variable domain is GAGVSQTPSNKVTEKGKYVELRCDPISGHTALYWYRQSLGQGPEFLIYFQGTGAADDSGLPNDRFFAVRPEGSVSTLKIQRTERGDSAVYLCASSLTAPTEISGANVLTFGAGSRLTVL.

V gene TRBV4-2 combines with J gene TRBJ2-2, with 9 bases matching TRBD1. Germline CDR1 LGHNA, CDR2 YNFKEQ. The V and J ends lost 4 bases and 1 base, in that order; junction bases with no gene match: 7. This CDR3 is 17 amino acids long. The CDR3 nucleotides read TGTGCCAGCAGCCGGGGGAGGGGACAGGGGAACACCGGGGAGCTGTTTTTT. Protein product: CASSRGRGQGNTGELFF.

The rearrangement links TRBV29-1 to TRBJ2-2; D is perhaps TRBD2 (5 bases). V was pared by 7 bases and J by 0 bases, with 12 bases between. The length of the CDR3 is 14 residues. The germline CDR1 and CDR2 sequences are SQVTM and ANQGSEA. The CDR3 sequence is CSAVGVANTGELFF. CDR3 bases: TGCAGCGCTGTCGGGGTAGCGAACACCGGGGAGCTGTTTTTT.